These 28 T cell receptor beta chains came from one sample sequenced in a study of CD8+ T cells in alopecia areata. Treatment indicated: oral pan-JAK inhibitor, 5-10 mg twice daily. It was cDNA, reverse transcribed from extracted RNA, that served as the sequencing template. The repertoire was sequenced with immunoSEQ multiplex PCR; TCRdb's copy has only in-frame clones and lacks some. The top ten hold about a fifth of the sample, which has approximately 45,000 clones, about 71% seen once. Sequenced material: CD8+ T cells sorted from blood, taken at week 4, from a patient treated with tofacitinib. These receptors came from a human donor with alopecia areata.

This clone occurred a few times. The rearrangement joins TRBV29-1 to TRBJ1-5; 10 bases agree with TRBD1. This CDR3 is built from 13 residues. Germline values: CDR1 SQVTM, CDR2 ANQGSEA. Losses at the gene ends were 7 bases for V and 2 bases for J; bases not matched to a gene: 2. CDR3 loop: CSATGGGNQPQHF. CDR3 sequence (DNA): TGCAGCGCGACAGGGGGCGGCAATCAGCCCCAGCATTTT.

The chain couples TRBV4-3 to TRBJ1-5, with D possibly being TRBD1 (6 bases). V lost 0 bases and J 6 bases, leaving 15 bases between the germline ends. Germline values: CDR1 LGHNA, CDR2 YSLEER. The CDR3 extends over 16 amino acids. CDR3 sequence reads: CASSQDRGGSGQPQHF. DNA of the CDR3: TGCGCCAGCAGCCAAGATCGAGGGGGGTCGGGTCAGCCCCAGCATTTT.

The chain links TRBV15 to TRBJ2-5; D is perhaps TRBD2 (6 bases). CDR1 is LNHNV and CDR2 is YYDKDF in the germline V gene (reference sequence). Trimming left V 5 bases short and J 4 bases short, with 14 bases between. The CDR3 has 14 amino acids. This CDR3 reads CATSVSGGRETQYF. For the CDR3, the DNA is TGTGCCACCAGCGTTAGCGGAGGGAGAGAGACCCAGTACTTC.

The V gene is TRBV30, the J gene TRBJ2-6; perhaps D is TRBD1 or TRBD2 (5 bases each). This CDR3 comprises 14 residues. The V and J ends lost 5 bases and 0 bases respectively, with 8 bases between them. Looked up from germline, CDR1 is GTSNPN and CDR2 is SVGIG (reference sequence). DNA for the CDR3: TGTGCCTGGGAGGGGAGCTCTGGGGCCAACGTCCTGACTTTC. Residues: CAWEGSSGANVLTF.

In DNA, the CDR3 is TGTGCCAGCAGCTCCAGGGTAGGGTACAATGAGCAGTTCTTC. It yields the protein CASSSRVGYNEQFF. The V and J genes are TRBV7-8 and TRBJ2-1; a possible D gene is TRBD1 (5 bases). V was trimmed by 4 bases and J by 4 bases, leaving 11 bases between them. Germline V gene data show CDR1 as SGHVS and CDR2 as FQNEAQ. CDR3 length: 14 amino acids. The variable domain in full, with the rest retrieved from reference TRBV7-8 and TRBJ2-1, is GAGVSQSPRYKVAKRGQDVALRCDPISGHVSLFWYQQALGQGPEFLTYFQNEAQLDKSGLPSDRFFAERPEGSVSTLKIQRTQQEDSAVYLCASSSRVGYNEQFFGPGTRLTVL.

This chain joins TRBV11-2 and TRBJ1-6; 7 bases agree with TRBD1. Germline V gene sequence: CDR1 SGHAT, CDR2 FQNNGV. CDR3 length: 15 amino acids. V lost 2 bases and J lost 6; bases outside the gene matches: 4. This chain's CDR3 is CASSLRGDSNSPLHF. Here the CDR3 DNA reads TGTGCCAGCAGCTTAAGGGGGGACAGTAATTCACCCCTCCACTTT.

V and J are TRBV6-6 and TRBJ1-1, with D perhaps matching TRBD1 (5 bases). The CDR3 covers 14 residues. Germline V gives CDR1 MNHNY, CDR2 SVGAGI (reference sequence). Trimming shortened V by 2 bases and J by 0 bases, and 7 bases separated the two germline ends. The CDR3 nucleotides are TGTGCCAGCAGTTACGGGGGTGTGAACACTGAAGCTTTCTTT. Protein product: CASSYGGVNTEAFF.

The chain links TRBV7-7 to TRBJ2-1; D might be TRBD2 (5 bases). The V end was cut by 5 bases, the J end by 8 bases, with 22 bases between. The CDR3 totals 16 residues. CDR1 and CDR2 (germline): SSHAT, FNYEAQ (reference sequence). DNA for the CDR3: TGTGCCAGCAGCCCGGCGCTAGGGTCGGCTAGCCATGAGCAGTTCTTC. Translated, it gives CASSPALGSASHEQFF.

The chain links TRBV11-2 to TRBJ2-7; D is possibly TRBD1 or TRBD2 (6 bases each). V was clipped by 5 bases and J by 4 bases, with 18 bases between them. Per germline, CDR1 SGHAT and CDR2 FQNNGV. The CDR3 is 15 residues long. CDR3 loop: CASSDEGGATYEQYF. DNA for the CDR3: TGTGCCAGCAGCGATGAGGGGGGCGCTACGTACGAGCAGTACTTC.

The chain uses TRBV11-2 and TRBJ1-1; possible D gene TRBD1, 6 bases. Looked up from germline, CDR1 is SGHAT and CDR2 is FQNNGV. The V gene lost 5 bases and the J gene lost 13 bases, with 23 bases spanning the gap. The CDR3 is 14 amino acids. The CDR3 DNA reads TGTGCCAGCAGCCGGGACTGGACAGCCGAAGAGGGTTTCTTT. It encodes CASSRDWTAEEGFF.

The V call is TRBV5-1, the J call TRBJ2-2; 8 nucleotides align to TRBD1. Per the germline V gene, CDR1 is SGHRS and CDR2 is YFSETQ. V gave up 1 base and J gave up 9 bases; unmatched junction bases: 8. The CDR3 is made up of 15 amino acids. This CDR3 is CASSLWTGLTRELFF. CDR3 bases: TGCGCCAGCAGCTTGTGGACAGGGTTAACCAGGGAGCTGTTTTTT.

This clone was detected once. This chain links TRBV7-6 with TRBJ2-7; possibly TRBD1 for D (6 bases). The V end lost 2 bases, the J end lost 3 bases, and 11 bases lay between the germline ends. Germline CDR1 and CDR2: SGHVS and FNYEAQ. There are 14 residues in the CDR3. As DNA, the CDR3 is TGTGCCAGCAGCTTAAGCGACAGGCTCTACGAGCAGTACTTC. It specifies CASSLSDRLYEQYF.

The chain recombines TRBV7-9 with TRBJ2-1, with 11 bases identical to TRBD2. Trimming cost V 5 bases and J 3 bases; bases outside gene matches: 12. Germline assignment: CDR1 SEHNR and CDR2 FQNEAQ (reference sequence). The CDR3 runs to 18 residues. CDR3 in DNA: TGTGCCAGCAGCCCGTGGGGACTAGCGGAGCTACTCTACAATGAGCAGTTCTTC. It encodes CASSPWGLAELLYNEQFF.

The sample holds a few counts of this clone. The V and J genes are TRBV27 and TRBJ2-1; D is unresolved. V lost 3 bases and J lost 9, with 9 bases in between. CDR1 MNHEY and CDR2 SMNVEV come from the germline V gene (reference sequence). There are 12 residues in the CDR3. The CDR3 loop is CASSLSGIEQFF. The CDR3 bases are TGTGCCAGCAGTTTGTCGGGCATTGAGCAGTTCTTC.

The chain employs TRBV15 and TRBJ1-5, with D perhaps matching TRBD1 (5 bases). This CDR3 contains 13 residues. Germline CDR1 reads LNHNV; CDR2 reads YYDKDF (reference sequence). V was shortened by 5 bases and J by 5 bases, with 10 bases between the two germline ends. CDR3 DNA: TGTGCCACCAGCCTGGGAGGGGATCAGCCCCAGCATTTT. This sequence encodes CATSLGGDQPQHF.

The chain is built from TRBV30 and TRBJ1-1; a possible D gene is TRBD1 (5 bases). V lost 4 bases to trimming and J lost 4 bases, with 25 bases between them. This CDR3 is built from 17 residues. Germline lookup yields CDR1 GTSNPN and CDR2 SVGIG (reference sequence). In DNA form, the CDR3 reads TGTGCCTGGACTTCGGGGGGGGTCCACGGCAGACGCACTGAAGCTTTCTTT. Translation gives CAWTSGGVHGRRTEAFF.

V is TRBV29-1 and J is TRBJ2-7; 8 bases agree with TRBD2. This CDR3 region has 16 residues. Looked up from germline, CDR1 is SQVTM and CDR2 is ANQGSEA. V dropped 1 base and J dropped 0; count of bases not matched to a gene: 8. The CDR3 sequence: CSVEGGAGALSYEQYF. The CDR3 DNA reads TGCAGCGTTGAAGGAGGAGCGGGGGCTCTCTCCTACGAGCAGTACTTC.

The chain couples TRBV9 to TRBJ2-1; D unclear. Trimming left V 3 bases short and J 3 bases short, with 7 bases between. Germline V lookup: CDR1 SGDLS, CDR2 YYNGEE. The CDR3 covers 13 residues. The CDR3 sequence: CASSDINYNEQFF. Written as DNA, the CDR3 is TGTGCCAGCAGCGACATCAACTACAATGAGCAGTTCTTC.

CDR3 residues: CASSMGQGDYEQYF. The CDR3 bases are TGTGCCAGCAGCATGGGACAGGGGGACTACGAGCAGTACTTC. This chain connects TRBV5-6 to TRBJ2-7, with TRBD1 identical over 11 bases. In germline, CDR1 is SGHDT, CDR2 YYEEEE. This CDR3 contains 14 residues. J lost 3 bases, V lost 4 bases, and 3 bases had no gene match. Drawing the rest from reference TRBV5-6 and TRBJ2-7, the complete variable domain is DAGVTQSPTHLIKTRGQQVTLRCSPKSGHDTVSWYQQALGQGPQFIFQYYEEEERQRGNFPDRFSGHQFPNYSSELNVNALLLGDSALYLCASSMGQGDYEQYFGPGTRLTVT.

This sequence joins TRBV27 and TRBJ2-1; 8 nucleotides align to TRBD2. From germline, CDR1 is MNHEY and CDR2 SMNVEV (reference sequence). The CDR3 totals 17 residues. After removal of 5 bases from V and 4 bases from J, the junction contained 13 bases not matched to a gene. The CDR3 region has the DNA TGTGCCAGCAGTCTATACCCCAGCGGGGGCCTATACAATGAGCAGTTCTTC. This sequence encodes CASSLYPSGGLYNEQFF.

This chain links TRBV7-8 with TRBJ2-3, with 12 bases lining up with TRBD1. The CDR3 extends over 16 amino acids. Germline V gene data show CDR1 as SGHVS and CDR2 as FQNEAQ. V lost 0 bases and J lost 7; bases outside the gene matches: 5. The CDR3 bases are TGTGCCAGCAGCTTAGCGGGGACAGGGGGCCCAAATACGCAGTATTTT. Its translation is CASSLAGTGGPNTQYF.

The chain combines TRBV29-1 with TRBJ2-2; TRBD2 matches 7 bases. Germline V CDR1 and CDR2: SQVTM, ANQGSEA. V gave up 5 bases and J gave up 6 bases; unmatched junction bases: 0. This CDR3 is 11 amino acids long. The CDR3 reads CSVTSAGELFF. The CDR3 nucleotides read TGCAGCGTTACTAGCGCCGGGGAGCTGTTTTTT.

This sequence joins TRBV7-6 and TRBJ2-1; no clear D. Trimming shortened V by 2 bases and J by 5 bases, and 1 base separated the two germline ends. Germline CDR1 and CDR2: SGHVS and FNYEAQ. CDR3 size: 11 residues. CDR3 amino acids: CASSLNNEQFF. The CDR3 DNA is TGTGCCAGCAGCTTAAACAATGAGCAGTTCTTC.

The CDR3 DNA follows: TGTGCCAGTAGTATTGGCCCCTCGGAGAGGGTGCGCACTGAAGCTTTCTTT. Amino acids: CASSIGPSERVRTEAFF. The chain is built from TRBV19 and TRBJ1-1; no firm D call. V gave up 3 bases and J gave up 4 bases, with 21 bases separating them. CDR1 and CDR2 from the germline V gene are LNHDA and SQIVND (reference sequence). This CDR3 spans 17 amino acids.

The DNA for the CDR3 is TGTGCCAGCAGTTACGGGGGCCCCCGGGACTACACCTTC. Amino acid sequence: CASSYGGPRDYTF. V usage is TRBV6-7 and J usage is TRBJ1-2; a possible D gene is TRBD1 (6 bases). TRBV6-7 falls under the ORF class, with uncertain function. V shed 2 bases and J shed 10 bases, with 14 bases lying between them. The CDR3 runs 13 residues.

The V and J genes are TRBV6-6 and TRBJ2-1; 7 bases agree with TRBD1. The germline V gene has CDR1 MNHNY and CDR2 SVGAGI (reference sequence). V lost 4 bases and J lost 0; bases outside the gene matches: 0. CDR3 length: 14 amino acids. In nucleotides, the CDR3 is TGTGCCAGCAGTTGGGACAGCTCCTACAATGAGCAGTTCTTC. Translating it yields CASSWDSSYNEQFF.

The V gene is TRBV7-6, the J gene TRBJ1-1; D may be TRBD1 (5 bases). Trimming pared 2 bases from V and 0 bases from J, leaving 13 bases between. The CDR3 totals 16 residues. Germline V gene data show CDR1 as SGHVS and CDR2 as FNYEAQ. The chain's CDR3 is CASSLNGAVMNTEAFF. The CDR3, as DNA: TGTGCCAGCAGCTTAAATGGGGCAGTCATGAACACTGAAGCTTTCTTT.

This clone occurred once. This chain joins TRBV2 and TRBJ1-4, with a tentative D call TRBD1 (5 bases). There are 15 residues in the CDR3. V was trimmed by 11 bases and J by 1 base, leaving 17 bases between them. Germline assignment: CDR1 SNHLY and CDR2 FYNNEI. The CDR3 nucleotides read TGTGCCGACAGCCGGGGGGATGGAACTAATGAAAAACTGTTTTTT. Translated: CADSRGDGTNEKLFF.